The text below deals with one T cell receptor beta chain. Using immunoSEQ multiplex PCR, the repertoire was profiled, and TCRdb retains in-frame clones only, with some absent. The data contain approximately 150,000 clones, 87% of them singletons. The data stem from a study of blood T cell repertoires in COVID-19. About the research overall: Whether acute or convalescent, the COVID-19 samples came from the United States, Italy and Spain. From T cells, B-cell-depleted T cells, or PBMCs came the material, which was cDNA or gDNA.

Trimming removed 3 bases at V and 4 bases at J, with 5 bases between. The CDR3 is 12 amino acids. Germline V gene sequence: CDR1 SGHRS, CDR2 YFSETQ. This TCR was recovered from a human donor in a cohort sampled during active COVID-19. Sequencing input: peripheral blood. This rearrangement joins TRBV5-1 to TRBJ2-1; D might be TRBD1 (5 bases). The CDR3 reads CASSWTYNEQFF. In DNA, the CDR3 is TGCGCCAGCAGCTGGACATACAATGAGCAGTTCTTC.